This T cell receptor beta chain emerged from a study of blood T cell repertoires in COVID-19. Study context: The United States, Italy and Spain provided the acute and convalescent COVID-19 samples. The analysed material was cDNA or gDNA that came from T cells, B-cell-depleted T cells, or PBMCs.

As originally analysed: Estimates of nucleated cell counts were drawn from the amplification of reference gene primers. Only in-frame clones appear in the TCRdb table, and some are missing; sequencing was by immunoSEQ multiplex PCR. The V and J calls and clone size come from that table; D and trimming were worked out from the DNA. The data show some 110,000 clones, with more than 60% seen just once and 5% to 7.5% held by the top ten. The V and J ends lost 5 bases and 4 bases respectively, with 5 bases between them. The CDR3 length is 11 residues. Germline V gene sequence: CDR1 SGHVS, CDR2 FQNEAQ. The sample holds a few counts of this clone. Other DNA sequences from this sample encode an identical CDR3 as well.

Material: peripheral blood. The chain joins TRBV7-8 to TRBJ1-1; D not resolved. The clonotype was recovered from a man aged 65-85 years with acute or convalescent COVID-19. The CDR3 sequence is CASSPRTEAFF. CDR3 coding DNA: TGTGCCAGCAGCCCCCGCACTGAAGCTTTCTTT.